This T cell receptor (beta chain) was captured in a study of T cells after yellow fever vaccination (dated by TCRdb to the late 2010s). About the study as a whole: Libraries from fractions with low cell numbers were prepared with the SMART-Seq v4 Ultra Low Input RNA kit. Two healthy male donors, one aged 18 to 30 and one aged 30 to 40 years, made up the cohort. Blood samples were taken at several timepoints before and after primary and secondary immunization, and bulk PBMC replicates and cell subsets were isolated. To follow T-cell clones before and after primary and booster YFV17D yellow fever vaccination, bulk TCR alpha and beta repertoires were sequenced over time.

In its sample, this clonotype was seen many times. Its antigen specificity is not known. Per-nucleotide qualities are absent, and no much larger clonotype sits a single base away. Explained via the paper, the treatment or condition label denotes: live attenuated yellow fever vaccine strain. A standard Ficoll-Paque protocol was used to isolate PBMCs from peripheral blood. Dynabeads CD4 and CD8 positive selection kits were used to isolate the CD4 and CD8 T-cell fractions. RNA was extracted with TriZol from bulk PBMCs, CD4 and CD8 fractions, and dextramer-positive and dextramer-negative fractions. Points the paper makes about the study in general: Only a couple of donors were included in the study, so the extent to which the findings can be generalized is limited. Compared with the primary T-cell response, the secondary T-cell response was faster but weaker, reaching its peak on day 5 rather than on day 15. Because abundant contaminating clonotypes from the bulk population could be contained in FACS-sorted repertoires, computational filtering was required. After the booster, most clones that had expanded after primary vaccination were detected again (approximately 96% of CD4 and over 75% of CD8), suggesting broad maintenance of memory. A small fraction of clonotypes showed up in both the CD4 and CD8 compartments, probably as a result of convergent recombination.

Taken from the germline V gene, the CDR1 and CDR2 loops are SGHTA and FQGNSA. V loses 2 bases, J loses 0 bases, and the germline ends lie 5 bases apart. Counted from cysteine to phenylalanine, this CDR3 has 15 amino acids. Only CDR3 DNA remains: 45 bases, in frame from the first base. Reads for this sample came from an Illumina NovaSeq 6000. Synthesis of TCR cDNA relied on 5'RACE template switching, a step that introduced a universal primer site along with unique molecular identifiers. cDNA synthesis was primed from both the TCR alpha and TCR beta constant segments. Libraries were amplified in two PCR steps, with sample barcodes and sequencing adapters added in the second step. Sequencing of the libraries was done on either Illumina HiSeq 2500 (2x100 bp) or NovaSeq (2x150 bp). Per the source publication's procedure: MIGEC handled demultiplexing of reads and collapsing into UMI consensus sequences, while MiXCR performed V(D)J alignment. Vaccine-responding clonotypes were identified with edgeR using replicate PBMC samples, with FDR below 0.01 and a log2 fold change above 5 up to day 15 being required. Bulk clonotypes were assigned CD4 or CD8 identity according to which sequenced CD4 or CD8 repertoire held them at higher abundance. TCRdb reprocessed the public reads (quality trimming at Q25 with fastp, clone calling with MiXCR) and kept in-frame beta chains. One record per CDR3 amino acid sequence lists the most common genes and DNA. For this entry, the V and J calls and clone size follow TCRdb and not the study's own pipeline. Within this sample are about 220,000 distinct CDR3 sequences, with roughly 3% of them counted one time only. The top ten constitute under 3.5% of the sample.

The TCR sequence derives from a young man who received the YFV17D yellow fever vaccine. This material consisted of CD4+ T cells sorted from PBMCs, taken 10 days after the yellow fever booster vaccination. The chain joins TRBV7-2 to TRBJ2-6, with the D gene uncertain. The sequenced DNA is TGTGCCAGCAGCTTACGGAGCTCTGGGGCCAACGTCCTGACTTTC. Translated, this gives CASSLRSSGANVLTF.